The 11 T cell receptor beta chains reported below all come from one sample, sequenced in a study of blood T cell repertoires in COVID-19. Sequenced by immunoSEQ multiplex PCR; TCRdb stores in-frame clones only, minus some. The sample gives 300,000 to 350,000 clones, about 91% of which show up once; approximately 9.4% is in the top ten. Sequences were obtained from peripheral blood. These receptors were collected from a young man with COVID-19, enrolled during active disease.

This clone appeared a few times. V usage is TRBV28 and J usage is TRBJ1-2; D is unresolved. Trimming removed 3 bases at V and 8 bases at J, with 13 bases between. Germline CDR1 MDHEN, CDR2 SYDVKM. The CDR3 runs to 13 residues. The CDR3, as DNA: TGTGCCAGCAGTTTGTCCGGGAGGCAGGGCTACACCTTC. It specifies CASSLSGRQGYTF.

The chain joins TRBV28 to TRBJ1-2; 9 bases match TRBD1. The CDR3 sequence is 14 residues long. The germline V gene has CDR1 MDHEN and CDR2 SYDVKM. The junction had 4 bases not matched to a gene; V was cut back by 2 bases and J by 6 bases. Here the CDR3 DNA reads TGTGCCAGCAGTTTAGACAGGGGGTATAATGGCTACACCTTC. Its protein product is CASSLDRGYNGYTF.

V is TRBV28 and J is TRBJ1-2, with TRBD1 matching 10 bases. The length of the CDR3 is 16 residues. CDR1 is MDHEN and CDR2 is SYDVKM in the germline V gene. The V and J ends lost 1 base and 4 bases, in that order; junction bases with no gene match: 6. The CDR3 nucleotides are TGTGCCAGCAGTTTATCAGGGACAGGGGCAATCTATGGCTACACCTTC. Encoded protein: CASSLSGTGAIYGYTF.

V usage is TRBV5-1 and J usage is TRBJ1-3; maybe TRBD1 (5 bases). This CDR3 is 18 amino acids long. V lost 4 bases, J lost 2 bases, and 22 bases lay in between. CDR1 and CDR2 (germline): SGHRS, YFSETQ. The chain's CDR3 is CASSLGEQIGIPGNTIYF. The DNA for the CDR3 is TGCGCCAGCAGCCTAGGGGAACAAATCGGAATACCTGGAAACACCATATATTTT. Complete variable domain (other parts from reference TRBV5-1 and TRBJ1-3): KAGVTQTPRYLIKTRGQQVTLSCSPISGHRSVSWYQQTPGQGLQFLFEYFSETQRNKGNFPGRFSGRQFSNSRSEMNVSTLELGDSALYLCASSLGEQIGIPGNTIYFGEGSWLTVV.

The chain joins TRBV9 to TRBJ1-2; a possible D gene is TRBD1 (6 bases). CDR1 and CDR2 (germline): SGDLS, YYNGEE. Trimming shortened V by 4 bases and J by 4 bases, and 20 bases separated the two germline ends. The CDR3 runs to 16 residues. Here the CDR3 reads CASSPGAGSSSYGYTF. Written as DNA, the CDR3 is TGTGCCAGCAGCCCAGGGGCGGGCAGCTCAAGCTATGGCTACACCTTC.

J is TRBJ1-5 and V is TRBV11-2; D remains unclear. Germline CDR1 and CDR2: SGHAT and FQNNGV. This CDR3 has 15 residues. V lost 0 bases, J lost 2 bases, and 8 bases lay in between. CDR3 amino acids: CASSLEYRGNQPQHF. CDR3 coding DNA: TGTGCCAGCAGCTTAGAATACCGGGGCAATCAGCCCCAGCATTTT.

The chain uses TRBV27 and TRBJ1-5; perhaps TRBD1 as D (5 bases). V lost 6 bases and J lost 7, with 13 bases in between. CDR1 and CDR2 (germline): MNHEY, SMNVEV (reference sequence). CDR3 size: 13 residues. The CDR3 region has the DNA TGTGCCAGCAGACGGGCCCAGGGCCAGCCCCAGCATTTT. It translates to CASRRAQGQPQHF.

This clone has more than one count but fewer than ten. This chain connects TRBV5-1 to TRBJ2-2; the D gene is possibly TRBD1 (5 bases). The CDR3 runs 14 residues. Germline CDR1 SGHRS, CDR2 YFSETQ. V lost 4 bases, J lost 8 bases, and 15 bases lay in between. The CDR3 DNA is TGCGCCAGCAGCCTCCAGGGAAAGATGGGGGAGCTGTTTTTT. This sequence encodes CASSLQGKMGELFF.

The rearrangement links TRBV4-3 to TRBJ1-1; D might be TRBD1 (5 bases). Germline assignment: CDR1 LGHNA and CDR2 YSLEER. The length of the CDR3 is 15 residues. Trimming took off 2 bases at V and 0 bases at J, with 10 bases between the two ends. This chain's CDR3 is CASSQLTAMNTEAFF. The CDR3 DNA is TGCGCCAGCAGCCAATTGACAGCGATGAACACTGAAGCTTTCTTT.

The DNA of the CDR3 is TGTGCCAGCATCGAGAGGCAAGGTGGTATCAGCACAGATACGCAGTATTTT. This gives the protein CASIERQGGISTDTQYF. This sequence joins TRBV2 and TRBJ2-3; D is unclear. The germline V gene encodes CDR1 SNHLY and CDR2 FYNNEI. CDR3 length: 17 amino acids. The V end lost 7 bases, the J end lost 0 bases, and 20 bases lay between the germline ends. Looking up the rest from reference TRBV2 and TRBJ2-3 gives the full variable domain: EPEVTQTPSHQVTQMGQEVILRCVPISNHLYFYWYRQILGQKVEFLVSFYNNEISEKSEIFDDQFSVERPDGSNFTLKIRSTKLEDSAMYFCASIERQGGISTDTQYFGPGTRLTVL.

This chain joins TRBV5-1 and TRBJ2-2; 13 positions match TRBD2. CDR3 size: 16 residues. Per the germline V gene, CDR1 is SGHRS and CDR2 is YFSETQ. With 4 bases clipped from V and 6 bases from J, the junction kept 6 bases outside the gene matches. As DNA, the CDR3 is TGCGCCAGCAGCCCGGATACTAGCGGGAGGGCCGGGGAGCTGTTTTTT. It translates to CASSPDTSGRAGELFF.